The next 10 T cell receptor beta chains were all read from a single sample in a study of T cell repertoires in cytomegalovirus infection. TCRdb recomputed calls from the reads with MiXCR, one row per CDR3 protein. The sample lists 480,000 or so distinct CDR3 sequences, around 11% seen once, with 10% in the top ten. Sample: PBMCs. All receptors derive from a human donor in good health (CMV status not recorded). Some clones in this sample may be carry-over from other donors' samples.

This clonotype appeared many times. The chain joins TRBV11-2 to TRBJ2-1; D gene ambiguous. V shed 1 base and J shed 8 bases, with 15 bases lying between them. CDR1 is SGHAT and CDR2 is FQNNGV in the germline V gene. The length of the CDR3 is 15 residues. CDR3 in DNA: TGTGCCAGCAGCTTAGGGGCAGGTCCCTTCGATGAGCAGTTCTTC. Protein sequence: CASSLGAGPFDEQFF.

This clonotype was counted ten times or more. The V and J genes are TRBV7-9 and TRBJ1-2, with D unresolved. The V end lost 7 bases, the J end lost 4 bases, and 10 bases lay between the germline ends. This CDR3 comprises 12 residues. Germline assignment: CDR1 SEHNR and CDR2 FQNEAQ (reference sequence). The CDR3 sequence: CASNTDGYGYTF. As DNA, the CDR3 is TGTGCCAGCAACACGGACGGCTATGGCTACACCTTC.

This clonotype occurred many times. The chain carries TRBV6-5 and TRBJ2-1; TRBD1 aligns across 9 bases. The ends lost 0 bases at V and 9 bases at J; junction bases unmatched: 9. The CDR3 sequence is 16 residues long. Looked up from germline, CDR1 is MNHEY and CDR2 is SVGAGI. The CDR3 nucleotides read TGTGCCAGCAGTTACTCCGGACAGGGGAACGGGGGTGAGCAGTTCTTC. It is translated as CASSYSGQGNGGEQFF.

This chain joins TRBV7-2 and TRBJ2-1; D is possibly TRBD1 (5 bases). The CDR3 is 15 amino acids. V was pared by 5 bases and J by 5 bases, with 16 bases between. CDR1 SGHTA and CDR2 FQGNSA come from the germline V gene. The CDR3: CASSGVWQGHNEQFF. The CDR3 DNA sequence: TGTGCCAGCAGCGGGGTATGGCAGGGTCACAATGAGCAGTTCTTC. Using reference TRBV7-2 and TRBJ2-1 for the parts outside the CDR3, the full variable domain is GAGVSQSPSNKVTEKGKDVELRCDPISGHTALYWYRQSLGQGLEFLIYFQGNSAPDKSGLPSDRFSAERTGGSVSTLTIQRTQQEDSAVYLCASSGVWQGHNEQFFGPGTRLTVL.

This clonotype was picked up a small number of times. The J gene is TRBJ1-2, the V gene TRBV19, with 8 bases matching TRBD1. The V gene end was trimmed by 11 bases and the J gene end by 8 bases; junction bases not matched to a gene: 10. Germline CDR1 LNHDA, CDR2 SQIVND (reference sequence). The CDR3 consists of 12 residues. The CDR3 here is CAASGAGGGYTF. CDR3 in DNA: TGTGCCGCCTCCGGGGCAGGGGGCGGCTACACCTTC.

This clonotype was seen ten or more times. CDR3 residues: CASTWTSGFVSPLHF. The CDR3, as DNA: TGTGCCAGCACCTGGACATCAGGGTTTGTTTCACCCCTCCACTTT. This chain links TRBV11-2 with TRBJ1-6; tentatively, D is TRBD1 (5 bases). Germline values: CDR1 SGHAT, CDR2 FQNNGV. This CDR3 spans 15 amino acids. With 7 bases removed from V and 9 bases from J, the gap between germline ends came to 19 bases.

This clonotype was recorded a few times. V is TRBV3-1 and J is TRBJ1-3; D not resolved. V shed 4 bases and J shed 4 bases, with 20 bases lying between them. Germline-derived CDR1 and CDR2 are LGHDT and YNNKEL (reference sequence). The CDR3 has 17 residues. The CDR3 coding sequence is TGTGCCAGCAGCCCCCCCCCGGGCATGCGGATGGGAAACACCATATATTTT. Translating it yields CASSPPPGMRMGNTIYF.

At least ten counts were recorded for this clonotype. J is TRBJ2-7 and V is TRBV6-1; 7 nucleotides agree with TRBD1. CDR3 length: 15 residues. The J segment lost 3 bases and the V segment lost 2 bases, leaving 7 bases of the junction unmatched. Germline V CDR1 and CDR2: MNHNS, SASEGT. CDR3 loop: CASSEIWTGDYEQYF. In DNA form, the CDR3 reads TGTGCCAGCAGTGAAATATGGACAGGAGACTACGAGCAGTACTTC.

There are many counts of this clonotype. The rearrangement joins TRBV7-6 to TRBJ2-5, with no clear D. Germline CDR1 reads SGHVS; CDR2 reads FNYEAQ. V was trimmed by 3 bases and J by 4 bases, leaving 9 bases between them. CDR3 length equals 13 residues. This CDR3 is CASSFKPGETQYF. In DNA form, the CDR3 reads TGTGCCAGCAGCTTCAAACCCGGAGAGACCCAGTACTTC.

This clonotype was found once. The chain is built from TRBV9 and TRBJ2-1; TRBD2 matches 8 bases. The CDR3 contains 13 residues. V lost 0 bases to trimming and J lost 8 bases; unmatched junction nucleotides: 1. Germline CDR1 reads SGDLS; CDR2 reads YYNGEE. The CDR3 nucleotides are TGTGCCAGCAGCGTAGGAGCGGGAGATGAGCAGTTCTTC. Its protein is CASSVGAGDEQFF.